This T cell receptor beta chain was captured in a study of blood T cell repertoires in COVID-19 (TCRdb year 2020). Concerning the study at large: Samples from collaborators originated in the United States, Italy and Spain and spanned both the acute and convalescent phases of COVID-19. The material from the prospective study consisted of cDNA or gDNA derived from T cells, B-cell-depleted T cells, or PBMCs. The dataset comprised deeply sampled blood TCRbeta repertoires from subjects exposed to, actively infected with, or recovered from COVID-19. The repertoires were made available in a free public database intended to serve as a resource for research on the immune response to SARS-CoV-2. Samples were obtained from the ongoing ImmuneRACE study (first 160 participants) and from over 1,000 subjects provided by 6 global collaborators. The sample metadata nearly always contained a de-identified subject ID, COVID-19 status, age in years and sex. Where HLA class I and class II types were available, the types were taken from metadata supplied by the sample provider, not from assay-based typing.

The immunoSEQ Assay, a bias-controlled multiplex PCR, was used to amplify TCRbeta CDR3 regions from genomic DNA. In the original analysis: Nucleated cell counts per sample were estimated from amplification of reference gene primers within the assay. Sequence reads were collapsed and filtered to measure the absolute abundance of every unique TCRbeta CDR3 rearrangement. For each sample, productive Simpson clonality was calculated as the square root of Simpson's diversity index over productive rearrangements. Held by TCRdb, this immuneACCESS table contains in-frame sequences only and omits some clones. Under half of the omission traces to an unresolved V gene where checked; the cause of the rest is unknown. From that table come the V and J calls and clone size; the DNA was used to work out D and trimming. The sample includes some 150,000 clones, with about four fifths observed a single time. The top ten clones comprise 5% to 7.5% of the sample.

The collaborating institutions used their own protocols to collect whole blood in K2EDTA tubes. For TCRbeta analysis, collaborators shipped samples in one of three forms: frozen whole blood, isolated PBMCs, or DNA extracted from either of those sample types. V and J lose 3 bases and 8 bases, and a span of 8 bases separates them. The CDR1 and CDR2 encoded by the germline V gene (reference sequence) are SEHNR and FQNEAQ. Measured from the cysteine to the phenylalanine, the CDR3 is 12 residues long. Only CDR3 DNA is held: 36 bases, read in frame from base 1. This clone was picked up one time. This receptor's antigen is unknown. Base qualities were left out, and no much larger clone turns up one base away. The paper's findings and limits, for the study overall: The quantity of clinical and demographic metadata differed by source and by participant and was supplied without curation.

The rearranged segments are TRBV7-9 and TRBJ1-3; a tentative D match to TRBD1 spans 6 bases. Input material: peripheral blood. The TCR originated in a human donor in a cohort sampled during active COVID-19. The CDR3 here reads CASSFRQDTIYF. The DNA reads as follows: TGTGCCAGCAGCTTTCGACAGGACACCATATATTTT.